The 30 T cell receptor beta chains below come from one sample, sequenced in a study of blood T cell repertoires in COVID-19. The table came from immunoSEQ multiplex PCR; TCRdb's copy has only in-frame clones and leaves some out. The repertoire holds under 60,000 clones, with approximately 91% as singletons. Sequenced sample: peripheral blood. These receptors were taken from a man aged 50-59 years with acute or convalescent COVID-19.

The V gene is TRBV11-3, the J gene TRBJ2-7; D call uncertain. Germline V lookup: CDR1 SGHNT, CDR2 YENEEA. Trimming took off 5 bases at V and 5 bases at J, with 13 bases between the two ends. The length of the CDR3 is 13 residues. Here the CDR3 reads CASSVTSRDEQYF. The CDR3 DNA sequence: TGTGCCAGCAGCGTAACTTCTCGGGACGAGCAGTACTTC.

The chain combines TRBV7-2 with TRBJ1-1; D call uncertain. Germline loops: CDR1 SGHTA, CDR2 FQGNSA. Trimming shortened V by 2 bases and J by 4 bases, and 14 bases separated the two germline ends. CDR3 size: 15 residues. In DNA, the CDR3 is TGTGCCAGCAGCTTACTGTCTTCTACGGGCACTGAAGCTTTCTTT. Its translation: CASSLLSSTGTEAFF.

The gene calls are TRBV12-3 or TRBV12-4 and TRBJ2-3, with unresolved D. V lost 6 bases and J 2 bases, leaving 6 bases between the germline ends. The CDR3 loop spans 12 amino acids. CDR3 sequence: CASSYSTDTQYF. The CDR3 DNA is TGTGCCAGCAGCTACTCCACAGATACGCAGTATTTT.

The rearrangement uses TRBV5-1 and TRBJ2-6, with a possible D match to TRBD1 (6 bases). Germline V gene lookup returns CDR1 SGHRS and CDR2 YFSETQ. The CDR3 spans 15 residues. V gave up 2 bases and J gave up 1 base, with 7 bases separating them. The DNA for the CDR3 is TGCGCCAGCAGCTTAACAGGGTCTGGGGCCAACGTCCTGACTTTC. The encoded protein is CASSLTGSGANVLTF.

This chain joins TRBV5-4 and TRBJ2-3, with 11 nucleotides matching TRBD2. From germline, CDR1 is SGHNT and CDR2 YYREEE (reference sequence). The CDR3 is made up of 16 amino acids. With V trimmed by 3 bases and J by 5 bases, 8 bases remained unmatched. The CDR3 nucleotides read TGTGCCAGCAGCTCCCCACAGACTAGCGGGGAAGATACGCAGTATTTT. Residues: CASSSPQTSGEDTQYF.

This chain links TRBV19 with TRBJ1-1, with no clear D. The CDR3 length is 15 residues. V was shortened by 0 bases and J by 0 bases, with 8 bases between the two germline ends. Germline V gene data show CDR1 as LNHDA and CDR2 as SQIVND (reference sequence). The DNA for the CDR3 is TGTGCCAGTAGTATAGACGGCAGGATGAACACTGAAGCTTTCTTT. As protein: CASSIDGRMNTEAFF.

CDR3 in amino acids: CASSIPGANYGYTF. CDR3 coding DNA: TGTGCCAGTAGTATTCCAGGGGCAAACTATGGCTACACCTTC. V is TRBV19 and J is TRBJ1-2, with D possibly being TRBD1 (6 bases). The V end was cut by 3 bases, the J end by 2 bases, with 10 bases between. In germline, CDR1 is LNHDA, CDR2 SQIVND (reference sequence). This CDR3 region has 14 residues.

V gene TRBV7-2 combines with J gene TRBJ2-7; 8 nucleotides line up with TRBD2. Germline loops: CDR1 SGHTA, CDR2 FQGNSA. This CDR3 has 16 amino acids. The junction had 11 bases not matched to a gene; V was cut back by 4 bases and J by 3 bases. The CDR3 sequence: CASSYPPGGPRYEQYF. The DNA for the CDR3 is TGTGCCAGCAGCTACCCTCCGGGAGGGCCCCGCTACGAGCAGTACTTC.

The chain carries TRBV11-1 and TRBJ1-3, with D unclear. CDR1 and CDR2 from the germline V gene are SGHAT and FQDESV (reference sequence). The CDR3 length is 16 residues. V lost 1 base and J 1 base, leaving 11 bases between the germline ends. CDR3 in amino acids: CASSLEARKSGNTIYF. The CDR3 DNA sequence: TGTGCCAGCAGCTTAGAGGCCAGGAAATCTGGAAACACCATATATTTT.

The rearrangement joins TRBV6-5 to TRBJ1-5; 7 nucleotides line up with TRBD1. With V trimmed by 0 bases and J by 15 bases, 8 bases remained unmatched. The germline gives CDR1 MNHEY, CDR2 SVGAGI. The CDR3 totals 13 residues. The CDR3 DNA follows: TGTGCCAGCAGTTACTCGAGACAGGGTTATAGGCATTTT. Its protein product is CASSYSRQGYRHF.

The chain employs TRBV15 and TRBJ2-3, with 7 bases aligning to TRBD2. V was clipped by 5 bases and J by 3 bases; unmatched bases: 8. Germline V gene data show CDR1 as LNHNV and CDR2 as YYDKDF (reference sequence). The CDR3 length is 15 residues. The CDR3 loop reads CATSEGTGGTDTQYF. Here the CDR3 DNA reads TGTGCCACCAGCGAGGGGACGGGGGGTACAGATACGCAGTATTTT.

V gene TRBV5-4 combines with J gene TRBJ2-1; 13 nucleotides match TRBD2. The J segment lost 7 bases and the V segment lost 3 bases, leaving 7 bases of the junction unmatched. Germline assignment: CDR1 SGHNT and CDR2 YYREEE (reference sequence). This CDR3 comprises 16 residues. This CDR3 is CASSSGLAGDRNEQFF. The CDR3 nucleotides read TGTGCCAGCAGCTCAGGACTAGCGGGAGATCGAAATGAGCAGTTCTTC.

This clone was counted a single time. The rearrangement links TRBV6-5 to TRBJ2-3; no clear D. There are 12 residues in the CDR3. Germline V gene lookup returns CDR1 MNHEY and CDR2 SVGAGI. V lost 2 bases and J lost 5, with 5 bases in between. CDR3: CASSYLGDTQYF. Written as DNA, the CDR3 is TGTGCCAGCAGTTACCTCGGAGATACGCAGTATTTT.

The rearrangement links TRBV7-8 to TRBJ2-1; D unresolved. V was trimmed by 0 bases and J by 9 bases, leaving 21 bases between them. CDR3 length: 17 amino acids. From germline, CDR1 is SGHVS and CDR2 FQNEAQ. In nucleotides, the CDR3 is TGTGCCAGCAGCTTAGCGCGGCGACTCAGCCCATCGGGTGAGCAGTTCTTC. Protein product: CASSLARRLSPSGEQFF.

V gene TRBV9 combines with J gene TRBJ2-7, with 10 bases matching TRBD1. Germline trimming cut 3 bases from V and 2 bases from J; bases unmatched to any gene: 5. CDR1 is SGDLS, CDR2 YYNGEE, per germline. CDR3 length: 15 residues. The CDR3 loop is CASSAGTGVTYEQYF. CDR3 DNA: TGTGCCAGCAGCGCGGGGACAGGGGTAACCTACGAGCAGTACTTC.

This chain uses TRBV19 with TRBJ2-3; D call uncertain. Germline-derived CDR1 and CDR2 are LNHDA and SQIVND (reference sequence). The CDR3 has 12 amino acids. The ends were cut back, 6 bases at V and 0 bases at J, with 4 bases in the middle. The CDR3 region is CASSVSTDTQYF. In DNA, the CDR3 is TGTGCCAGTAGCGTTAGCACAGATACGCAGTATTTT.

The J gene is TRBJ2-3, the V gene TRBV7-9; 10 nucleotides line up with TRBD2. The CDR3 covers 17 residues. V shed 2 bases, J shed 3 bases, and the junction held 8 bases outside the gene matches. Germline CDR1 reads SEHNR; CDR2 reads FQNEAQ (reference sequence). CDR3 sequence reads: CASSLKGLAGATDTQYF. Here the CDR3 DNA reads TGTGCCAGCAGCTTAAAGGGGCTAGCGGGAGCTACAGATACGCAGTATTTT.

Only one count was recorded for this clone. The rearrangement joins TRBV6-5 to TRBJ1-3; D gene uncertain. V lost 2 bases to trimming and J lost 0 bases, with 8 bases between them. CDR1 MNHEY and CDR2 SVGAGI come from the germline V gene. This CDR3 has 15 amino acids. CDR3 DNA sequence: TGTGCCAGCAGTTACGGCGGTAGCTCTGGAAACACCATATATTTT. Its translation: CASSYGGSSGNTIYF.

The rearrangement uses TRBV5-5 and TRBJ2-1, with a possible D match to TRBD2 (6 bases). This CDR3 is built from 14 residues. Between the trimmed V and J ends, which lost 1 base and 5 bases, there was a span of 10 bases. Germline CDR1 is SGHKS and CDR2 is YYEKEE (reference sequence). The DNA for the CDR3 is TGTGCCAGCAGCTTGCGGGACTGGCACAATGAGCAGTTCTTC. Protein sequence: CASSLRDWHNEQFF.

This chain joins TRBV18 and TRBJ1-1; 8 nucleotides agree with TRBD1. The V and J ends lost 8 bases and 6 bases, in that order; junction bases with no gene match: 8. Germline-derived CDR1 and CDR2 are KGHSH and LQKENI. The CDR3 covers 13 residues. CDR3 DNA sequence: TGTGCCAGCCACCAGGGGGCGGAAGCTGAAGCTTTCTTT. It specifies CASHQGAEAEAFF.

CDR3 amino acids: CATSDSNREGGEAFF. The CDR3 coding sequence is TGTGCCACCAGTGATTCGAACAGGGAAGGGGGTGAAGCTTTCTTT. This chain uses TRBV24-1 with TRBJ1-1, with D tentatively TRBD1 (6 bases). The V gene's germline CDR1 is KGHDR and CDR2 SFDVKD. The CDR3 has 15 residues. Trimming removed 2 bases from V and 7 bases from J, with 16 bases in between.

This chain links TRBV5-1 with TRBJ2-3, with 11 bases matching TRBD2. The CDR3 extends over 17 amino acids. Germline trimming cut 0 bases from V and 2 bases from J; bases unmatched to any gene: 5. Germline V gives CDR1 SGHRS, CDR2 YFSETQ. The CDR3 is CASSLGGTSGLTDTQYF. CDR3 sequence (DNA): TGCGCCAGCAGCTTGGGGGGGACTAGCGGCCTCACAGATACGCAGTATTTT.

This clone was seen only once. The chain carries TRBV10-3 and TRBJ2-7; the match to TRBD1 covers 10 bases. The CDR3 runs to 14 residues. Germline V lookup: CDR1 ENHRY, CDR2 SYGVKD. The trim removed 7 bases at V and 3 bases at J, leaving 6 bases unmatched. The CDR3 is CAITSGQGNYEQYF. Here the CDR3 DNA reads TGTGCCATCACCTCGGGACAGGGGAACTACGAGCAGTACTTC.

The J gene is TRBJ2-1, the V gene TRBV25-1, with D tentatively TRBD2 (5 bases). This CDR3 is built from 17 residues. Looked up from germline, CDR1 is MGHDK and CDR2 is SYGVNS. Trimming stripped 0 bases from V and 7 bases from J, with 19 bases between. The CDR3 loop reads CASSEYFPTSKVNEQFF. The CDR3 DNA is TGTGCCAGCAGTGAATATTTCCCCACTAGTAAAGTAAATGAGCAGTTCTTC. Combining the CDR3 with reference TRBV25-1 and TRBJ2-1 gives the whole variable domain EADIYQTPRYLVIGTGKKITLECSQTMGHDKMYWYQQDPGMELHLIHYSYGVNSTEKGDLSSESTVSRIRTEHFPLTLESARPSHTSQYLCASSEYFPTSKVNEQFFGPGTRLTVL.

This clone has a handful of counts. This rearrangement joins TRBV10-3 to TRBJ1-5, with D perhaps matching TRBD1 (5 bases). This CDR3 is built from 16 residues. With 0 bases removed from V and 2 bases from J, the gap between germline ends came to 11 bases. The germline CDR1 and CDR2 sequences are ENHRY and SYGVKD. CDR3 loop: CAISESRRVGNQPQHF. The CDR3 DNA is TGTGCCATCAGTGAGTCTCGCAGGGTGGGCAATCAGCCCCAGCATTTT.

The V and J genes are TRBV11-2 and TRBJ2-1, with D uncertain. In germline, CDR1 is SGHAT, CDR2 FQNNGV. With 0 bases removed from V and 8 bases from J, the gap between germline ends came to 14 bases. The CDR3 extends over 15 amino acids. CDR3 in DNA: TGTGCCAGCAGCTTAGACCGAACCGGGTGGGATGAGCAGTTCTTC. This encodes CASSLDRTGWDEQFF.

This clone was picked up one time. This chain joins TRBV3-1 (or the pseudogene TRBV3-2) and TRBJ1-2, with a possible D match to TRBD1 (5 bases). V was pared by 2 bases and J by 7 bases, with 17 bases between. The CDR3 is made up of 15 amino acids. Germline CDR1 is LGHDT and CDR2 is YNNKEL (reference sequence). CDR3 nucleotides: TGTGCCAGCAGCCAATGGACTAATCAGGGCACTGGCTACACCTTC. This translates into CASSQWTNQGTGYTF.

The gene calls are TRBV5-1 and TRBJ1-6; tentative D call: TRBD1 (6 bases). Trimming pared 0 bases from V and 7 bases from J, leaving 8 bases between. The CDR3 contains 14 residues. The V gene's germline CDR1 is SGHRS and CDR2 YFSETQ. This chain's CDR3 is CASSLGQENSPLHF. For the CDR3, the DNA is TGCGCCAGCAGCTTGGGACAGGAGAATTCACCCCTCCACTTT.

This chain links TRBV12-3 or TRBV12-4 with TRBJ2-2, with 7 bases lining up with TRBD2. The CDR3 consists of 13 residues. V lost 6 bases, J lost 6 bases, and 4 bases stayed unmatched. Here the CDR3 reads CASSREVAGELFF. CDR3 nucleotides: TGTGCCAGCAGCCGGGAGGTGGCCGGGGAGCTGTTTTTT.

The chain combines TRBV4-2 with TRBJ1-1, with a possible D match to TRBD1 (6 bases). There are 17 residues in the CDR3. In germline, CDR1 is LGHNA, CDR2 YNFKEQ. V was shortened by 2 bases and J by 0 bases, with 16 bases between the two germline ends. CDR3 bases: TGTGCCAGCAGCCAAAGAGCGAGAACAGGGATGAACACTGAAGCTTTCTTT. Protein product: CASSQRARTGMNTEAFF.